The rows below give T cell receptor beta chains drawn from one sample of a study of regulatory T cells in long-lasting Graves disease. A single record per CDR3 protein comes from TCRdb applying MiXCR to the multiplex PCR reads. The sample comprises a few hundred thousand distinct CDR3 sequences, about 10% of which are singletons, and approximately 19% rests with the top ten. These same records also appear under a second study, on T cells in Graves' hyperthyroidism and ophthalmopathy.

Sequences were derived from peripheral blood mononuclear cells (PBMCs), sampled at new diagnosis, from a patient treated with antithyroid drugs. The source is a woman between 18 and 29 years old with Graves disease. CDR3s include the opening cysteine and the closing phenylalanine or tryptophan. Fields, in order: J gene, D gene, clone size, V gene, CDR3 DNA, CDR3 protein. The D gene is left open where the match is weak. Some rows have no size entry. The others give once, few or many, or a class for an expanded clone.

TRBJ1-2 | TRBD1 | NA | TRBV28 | TGTGCCAGCAGTTCTCAGAGACAGGGGTTTGGCTACACCTTC | CASSSQRQGFGYTF
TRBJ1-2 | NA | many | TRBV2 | TGTGCCAGCAGTCGGGAGTCCCCACTCTATGGCTACACCTTC | CASSRESPLYGYTF
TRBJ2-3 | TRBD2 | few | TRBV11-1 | TGTGCCAGCAGCTTAAACGCGGGGGGGCAGGGAGATACGCAGTATTTT | CASSLNAGGQGDTQYF
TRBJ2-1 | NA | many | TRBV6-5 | TGTGCCAGCAGTTACTCGACTGAGCCCACCTGCAATGAGCAGTTCTTC | CASSYSTEPTCNEQFF
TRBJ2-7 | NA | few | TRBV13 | TGTGCCAGCAGCCCCGAGGGGGGCCCAACCTACGAGCAGTACTTC | CASSPEGGPTYEQYF
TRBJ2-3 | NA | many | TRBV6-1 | TGTGCCAGCAGTCCCTGGGAGCCTACAGATACGCAGTATTTT | CASSPWEPTDTQYF
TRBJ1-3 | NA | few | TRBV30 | TGTGCCTGGAGTGCCCTTTTGGGCTCTGGAAACACCATATATTTT | CAWSALLGSGNTIYF
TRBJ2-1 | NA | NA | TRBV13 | TGTGCCAGCATGGGCCCCCAAGAGCAGTTCTTC | CASMGPQEQFF
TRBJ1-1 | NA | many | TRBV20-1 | TGCAGTGCTAGAGTTCGGCCAGGGGTAGCGAACACTGAAGCTTTCTTT | CSARVRPGVANTEAFF
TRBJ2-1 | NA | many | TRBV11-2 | TGTGCCAGCAGCTTGGACGTTCCTCGGGATGAGCAGTTCTTC | CASSLDVPRDEQFF
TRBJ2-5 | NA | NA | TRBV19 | TGTGCCAGTACCCCGACTAGTCGGGGAGAGACCCAGTACTTC | CASTPTSRGETQYF
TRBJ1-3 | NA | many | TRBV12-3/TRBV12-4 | TGTGCCAGCAACCTCCATGGAAACACCATATATTTT | CASNLHGNTIYF
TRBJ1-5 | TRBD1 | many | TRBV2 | TGTGCCAGCAGTGCTAGGACAGGGCGGAATCAGCCCCAGCATTTT | CASSARTGRNQPQHF
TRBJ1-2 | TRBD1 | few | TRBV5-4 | TGTGCCAGCACCCGGGACAGGGGGCTTCGTGGCTACACCTTC | CASTRDRGLRGYTF
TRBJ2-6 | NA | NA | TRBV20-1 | TGCAGTGCTAGAGATGTGTACTCTGGGGCCAACGTCCTGACTTTC | CSARDVYSGANVLTF
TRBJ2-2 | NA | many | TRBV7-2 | TGCGCCAGCAGCCAAGAAGCCCAGGGGTTCGGGGAGCTGTTTTTT | CASSQEAQGFGELFF
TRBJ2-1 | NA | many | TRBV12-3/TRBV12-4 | TGTGCCAGCACCCTGAACCCTCGCCGTCCCAATAGCGATGAGCAGTTCTTC | CASTLNPRRPNSDEQFF
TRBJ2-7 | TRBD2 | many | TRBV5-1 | TGCGCCAGCAGCGCTGGGACTAGCGGGAGTAGGTACGAGCAGTACTTC | CASSAGTSGSRYEQYF
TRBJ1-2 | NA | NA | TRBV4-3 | TGCGCCAGCAGCCAAGACCTCCGGGTCGTACGTCAAGGAGGGAACTATGGCTACACCTTC | CASSQDLRVVRQGGNYGYTF
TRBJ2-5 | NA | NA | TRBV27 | TGTGCCAGCAGTTTTCGGGCTAGCACCACGGCGCAGTACTTC | CASSFRASTTAQYF
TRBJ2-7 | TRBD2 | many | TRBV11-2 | TGTGCCAGCAGCCTCCTAGCGGGGGGAGGCTACGAGCAGTACTTC | CASSLLAGGGYEQYF
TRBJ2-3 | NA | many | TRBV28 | TGTGCCAGCAGACCTCCACACACGGGGACGAATACGCAGTATTTT | CASRPPHTGTNTQYF
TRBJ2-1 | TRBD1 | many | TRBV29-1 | TGCAGCACCCGGACAGGGGCACACTCCTACAATGAGCAGTTCTTC | CSTRTGAHSYNEQFF
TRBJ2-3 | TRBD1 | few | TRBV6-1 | TGTGCCAGCAGGCCGGGACAGCTAACAGATACGCAGTATTTT | CASRPGQLTDTQYF
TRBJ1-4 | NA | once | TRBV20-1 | TGCAGTGCTATTGAGGGGCTGGGTGAAAAACTGTTTTTT | CSAIEGLGEKLFF
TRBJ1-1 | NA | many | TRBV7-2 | TGTGCCAGCAGCTACGCCGGGACACAGAACACTGAAGCTTTCTTT | CASSYAGTQNTEAFF
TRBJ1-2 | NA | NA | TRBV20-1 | TGCAGTGCTAGACGTCCCGTCGGGCGGGGGCCCTATGGCTACACCTTC | CSARRPVGRGPYGYTF
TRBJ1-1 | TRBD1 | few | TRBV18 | TGTGCCAGCTCATACAGGGGGTTAGGGGTGCTGAACACTGAAGCTTTCTTT | CASSYRGLGVLNTEAFF
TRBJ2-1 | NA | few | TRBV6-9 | TGTGCCAGCAGTTACACCGGGGATAATGAGCAGTTCTTC | CASSYTGDNEQFF
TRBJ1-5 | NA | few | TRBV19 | TGTGCCAGTAGTATATACCCGGCAATAAATCAGCCCCAGCATTTT | CASSIYPAINQPQHF
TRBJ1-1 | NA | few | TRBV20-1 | TGCAGTGCTGTTCCTAATGGGGGGTTGGGGAACACTGAAGCTTTCTTT | CSAVPNGGLGNTEAFF
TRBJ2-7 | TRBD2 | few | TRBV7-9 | TGTGCCAGCAGCCGCCTCACTAGCGGGACGGTAATGTACGAGCAGTACTTC | CASSRLTSGTVMYEQYF
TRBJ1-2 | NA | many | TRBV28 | TGTGCCAGCAGTTTCCGAGGTGGCTACACCTTC | CASSFRGGYTF
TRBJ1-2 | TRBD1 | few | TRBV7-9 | TGTGCCAGCAGCCCCTTGGACAGGGCCTATGGCTACACCTTC | CASSPLDRAYGYTF
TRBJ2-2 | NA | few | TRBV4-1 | TGCGCCAGCAGCCCCCTTCAGGGAACGGTGGGGGAGCTGTTTTTT | CASSPLQGTVGELFF
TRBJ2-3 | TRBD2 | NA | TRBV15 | TGTGCCACCAGCAGGCTAGGCGGGGGAGGGGGCACAGATACGCAGTATTTT | CATSRLGGGGGTDTQYF
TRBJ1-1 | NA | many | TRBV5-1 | TGCGCCAGCAGCAGTGGGGTCCATGGCCTCTCCACTGAAGCTTTCTTT | CASSSGVHGLSTEAFF
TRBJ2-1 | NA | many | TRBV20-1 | TGCAGTGCTAGAGATCCAGGGCACAGGGAGGATGAGCAGTTCTTC | CSARDPGHREDEQFF
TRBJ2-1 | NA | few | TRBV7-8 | TGTGCCAGCAGCTTACCCCTAAGCGGGGACAGCAATGAGCAGTTCTTC | CASSLPLSGDSNEQFF
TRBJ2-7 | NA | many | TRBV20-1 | TGCAGTGCTAGAGCGGGCTTCTCCTACGAGCAGTACTTC | CSARAGFSYEQYF
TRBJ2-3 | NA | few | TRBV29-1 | TGCACTACGAGGGAGGGCACAGATACGCAGTATTTT | CTTREGTDTQYF
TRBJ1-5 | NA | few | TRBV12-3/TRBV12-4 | TGTGCCAGCAGTTTGAATGAGGGGGAGCGTTTGATCAATCTTAGCAATCAGCCCCAGCATTTT | CASSLNEGERLINLSNQPQHF
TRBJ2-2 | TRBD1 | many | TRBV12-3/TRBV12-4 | TGTGCCAGCAGTTTAGGACAGGGCAGGGACACCGGGGAGCTGTTTTTT | CASSLGQGRDTGELFF
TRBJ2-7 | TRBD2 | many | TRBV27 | TGTGCCAGCAGTTCCCCCGGGACTAGCGGGACCTACGAGCAGTACTTC | CASSSPGTSGTYEQYF
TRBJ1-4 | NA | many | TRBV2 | TGTGCCAGCCGGGCGACGGAGACTAATGAAAAACTGTTTTTT | CASRATETNEKLFF
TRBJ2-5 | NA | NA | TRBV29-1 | TGCAGCGTTGAACCCCTCCCAGGGACCCAGTACTTC | CSVEPLPGTQYF
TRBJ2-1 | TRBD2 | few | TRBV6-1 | TGTGCCAGCAGTTCCCCCCCCCTCGCGGGAGGGCCCAATGAGCAGTTCTTC | CASSSPPLAGGPNEQFF
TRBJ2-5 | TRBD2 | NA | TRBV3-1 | TGTGCCAGCAGCCACCTACTAGCGGGAGGGGAGACCCAGTACTTC | CASSHLLAGGETQYF
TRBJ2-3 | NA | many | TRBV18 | TGTGCCAGCTCACCTCCCGCAGATACGCAGTATTTT | CASSPPADTQYF
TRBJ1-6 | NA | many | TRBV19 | TGTGCCAGTAGTATTACGCGGGATGATTCACCCCTCCACTTT | CASSITRDDSPLHF
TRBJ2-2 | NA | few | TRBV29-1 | TGCAGCGTTGTCGGGCGGTACACCGGGGAGCTGTTTTTT | CSVVGRYTGELFF
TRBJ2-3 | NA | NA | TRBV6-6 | TGTGCCAGCAGTTACTCGGGCGGGGGCCGCGCAGATACGCAGTATTTT | CASSYSGGGRADTQYF